The clone carrying this T cell receptor (beta chain) was seen ten or more times. Antigen: not known. The data were taken from a study of human T cells and chemical hapten exposure. Study findings and constraints: The immune response of these alopecia patients might not match healthy individuals'.

Time point described: pre-sensitization, week 0. Treatment specified: therapeutic diphenylcyclopropenone sensitization with weekly scalp DPC. Donors were 18 to 70-year-old alopecia patients suitable for DPC. In the original analysis: Per sample, the median was about 95,000 TCRs, with values from around 24,000 to 710,000. MiXCR, run by TCRdb on the RACE reads, gives a single entry per CDR3 protein. V and J calls and clone size were set by TCRdb, not the authors. Among around 60,000 distinct CDR3 sequences listed, roughly 6.7% were seen once. The starting material was whole blood, obtained in connection with sensitization to the hapten diphenylcyclopropenone (DPC). The receptor comes from a young woman with alopecia areata. Some clones in this sample may be carry-over from other donors' samples.

The CDR3 DNA sequence: TGTGCCAGCAGCCATTTGTCCGGGACAAAGAGCTATGGCTACACCTTC. Encoded protein: CASSHLSGTKSYGYTF. The chain combines TRBV3-1 with TRBJ1-2; D perhaps matches TRBD1 (6 bases). The CDR3 contains 16 residues. Deletions cut 3 bases from V and 4 bases from J, with 18 bases between. Germline V lookup: CDR1 LGHDT, CDR2 YNNKEL (reference sequence). Looking up the rest from reference TRBV3-1 and TRBJ1-2 gives the full variable domain: DTAVSQTPKYLVTQMGNDKSIKCEQNLGHDTMYWYKQDSKKFLKIMFSYNNKELIINETVPNRFSPKSPDKAHLNLHINSLELGDSAVYFCASSHLSGTKSYGYTFGSGTRLTVV.